Given below is one TCR beta chain in context. Its antigen remains unknown. A CD45RO-CCR7+CD27+CD95- profile was what naive CD8+ T cells displayed. Germline V gene lookup returns CDR1 ENHRY and CDR2 SYGVKD. The CDR3 has 17 residues. The entry originates in a study of CXCR3-negative and CXCR3-positive naive CD8 T cells. Study-wide results and limits: CXCR3-positive naive cells carried more hydrophobic TRB CDR3s than CXCR3-negative ones.

5' RACE with UMI labels generated the TRB cDNA libraries. TCRdb derives one entry per CDR3 protein from the 5' RACE reads, leaving out DNA. Its listing shows 120,000 to 150,000 distinct CDR3 sequences. The sample taken for sequencing was naive CXCR3+ CD8+ T cells from blood. The subset was: CD45RO-CCR7+CD27+CD95- naive CD8+ T cells expressing CXCR3 (TNR3+). The chain carries TRBV10-3 and TRBJ2-5; TCRdb picks TRBD1, but there is no DNA to check that call. The clonotype was recovered from a human donor in good health. Some clones in this sample may be carry-over from other donors' samples. The CDR3 spells CAISETRLAGAEETQYF.